This is a list of T cell receptor beta chains from one sample in a study of blood T cell repertoires in COVID-19. The method was immunoSEQ multiplex PCR; TCRdb's version includes in-frame clones alone and lacks a portion of them. The data contain tens of thousands of clones, approximately 83% of them singletons. The sample taken for sequencing was peripheral blood. These receptors were taken from a human donor in a cohort sampled during active COVID-19. Each CDR3 is given with its conserved first and last residue. A D gene is named only where the DNA matches it firmly. Size values are once, few and many counts, or a class for expanded clones, and some rows have none.

V gene,CDR3 length,D gene,J gene,clone size,CDR3 DNA,CDR3 protein
TRBV19,13,NA,TRBJ1-5,NA,TGTGCCAGTAGTATCCAGGACAATCAGCCCCAGCATTTT,CASSIQDNQPQHF
TRBV2,13,TRBD2,TRBJ2-3,NA,TGTGCCGGCGGGACTAGCGAGGTCGATACGCAGTATTTT,CAGGTSEVDTQYF
TRBV7-9,12,NA,TRBJ2-7,NA,TGTGCCAGCAGCTCCCCGGTCGACGAGCAGTACTTC,CASSSPVDEQYF
TRBV7-2,15,NA,TRBJ2-7,few,TGTGCCAGCAGCTTGCGAGCGGGTAGGAGCGACGAGCAGTACTTC,CASSLRAGRSDEQYF
TRBV9,14,TRBD1,TRBJ1-3,NA,TGTGCCAGCAGCCGACAGGGTGCAGGAAACACCATATATTTT,CASSRQGAGNTIYF
TRBV27,16,TRBD2,TRBJ2-3,NA,TGTGCCAGCAGTTCCCTTGGCGGGAGCGGCGCAGATACGCAGTATTTT,CASSSLGGSGADTQYF
TRBV6-6,13,TRBD2,TRBJ2-7,NA,TGTGCCACCCGGGAGACTAGCGGAACCGAGCAGTACTTC,CATRETSGTEQYF
TRBV6-5,14,NA,TRBJ2-7,few,TGTGCCAGCAGGCTGACAGGGGACTACTACGAGCAGTACTTC,CASRLTGDYYEQYF
TRBV7-9,14,NA,TRBJ2-7,NA,TGTGCCAGCAGCTTAGAGCGCAGCTCCTACGAGCAGTACTTC,CASSLERSSYEQYF
TRBV7-9,14,NA,TRBJ1-3,NA,TGTGCCAGCAGCCCGGGGGGTCCTGGAAACACCATATATTTT,CASSPGGPGNTIYF
TRBV5-6,15,TRBD1,TRBJ1-4,NA,TGTGCCAGCAGCCGAAGGACAGGGCGCGGTGAAAAACTGTTTTTT,CASSRRTGRGEKLFF
TRBV14,11,NA,TRBJ1-6,NA,TGTGCCAGCAGCCAAAAAAAACTCCTCCACTTT,CASSQKKLLHF
TRBV7-2,14,TRBD1,TRBJ2-7,NA,TGTGCCAGCAGCATGGGACAGGGTATAGGGGAGCAGTACTTC,CASSMGQGIGEQYF
TRBV11-2,14,TRBD1,TRBJ1-5,NA,TGTGCCAGCAGCTCAGGACAGGGTCCCCAGCCCCAGCATTTT,CASSSGQGPQPQHF
TRBV2,14,TRBD1,TRBJ2-2,NA,TGTGCCAGCAAAGGACAGGGGCGGACCGGGGAGCTGTTTTTT,CASKGQGRTGELFF
TRBV2,15,NA,TRBJ2-1,NA,TGTGCCACGGCGGGATCGGGGGCGGGGAGGGGTGAGCAGTTCTTC,CATAGSGAGRGEQFF
TRBV7-3,15,TRBD1,TRBJ2-2,NA,TGTGCCAGCAGCCTCCAGGGGGCGGTCGGAGGGGAGCTGTTTTTT,CASSLQGAVGGELFF
TRBV28,13,NA,TRBJ2-3,NA,TGTGCCAGCAGTTTATGGTCAACAGATACGCAGTATTTT,CASSLWSTDTQYF
TRBV4-2,16,NA,TRBJ1-3,NA,TGTGCCAGCAGCCACATAACAGGGAGCTCTGGAAACACCATATATTTT,CASSHITGSSGNTIYF
TRBV11-2,11,NA,TRBJ1-1,NA,TGTGCCAGCAGCCCCAATGCTGAAGCTTTCTTT,CASSPNAEAFF
TRBV18,15,NA,TRBJ1-5,NA,TGTGCCAGCTCACTCACGGGGGGCTACAATCAGCCCCAGCATTTT,CASSLTGGYNQPQHF
TRBV28,13,NA,TRBJ1-5,NA,TGTGCCACGGCCCTGACAGTCAATCAGCCCCAGCATTTT,CATALTVNQPQHF
TRBV27,18,NA,TRBJ2-7,NA,TGTGCCGGCTTCCCCGTCCGGTCCTCCAGGGGGGCGTCGTACGAGCAGTACTTC,CAGFPVRSSRGASYEQYF
TRBV7-9,12,NA,TRBJ1-2,NA,TGTGCCAGCAGCTTAGTGCGGATGGGCTACACCTTC,CASSLVRMGYTF
TRBV5-8,14,TRBD1,TRBJ2-7,NA,TGTGCCAGCAGATCGGACAGGGGGCTGTACGAGCAGTACTTC,CASRSDRGLYEQYF
TRBV18,15,NA,TRBJ2-5,NA,TGTGCCAGCTCACGAACCGGAACAGGGAGAGAGACCCAGTACTTC,CASSRTGTGRETQYF
TRBV28,14,NA,TRBJ1-2,NA,TGTGCCAGCTCCCCGGGAGGGGGAAACTATGGCTACACCTTC,CASSPGGGNYGYTF
TRBV7-9,14,TRBD1,TRBJ1-2,NA,TGTGCCAGCAGCTTAGCGGGGACAGTCTATGGCTACACCTTC,CASSLAGTVYGYTF
TRBV29-1,18,TRBD2,TRBJ2-1,NA,TGCAGCGTTGAACTTGTAGGGGCTAGCGGGAGTCTGCGGAATGAGCAGTTCTTC,CSVELVGASGSLRNEQFF
TRBV28,14,TRBD1,TRBJ2-5,NA,TGTGCCAGCAGTCCCTCGGACAGGGGAGAGACCCAGTACTTC,CASSPSDRGETQYF
TRBV5-1,14,NA,TRBJ2-5,NA,TGCGCCAGCAGCTTGGGTGTCCTCCAAGAGACCCAGTACTTC,CASSLGVLQETQYF
TRBV18,15,TRBD1,TRBJ1-1,NA,TGTGCCAGCTCACCCCGACAGGGGGGGAACACTGAAGCTTTCTTT,CASSPRQGGNTEAFF
TRBV3-1/TRBV3-2,14,NA,TRBJ2-3,NA,TGTGCCAGCAGTCCAAACCAGGGCACAGATACGCAGTATTTT,CASSPNQGTDTQYF
TRBV11-2,14,NA,TRBJ2-7,NA,TGTGCCAGCAGCTTACCAGGGGCCACCTACGAGCAGTACTTC,CASSLPGATYEQYF
TRBV28,13,NA,TRBJ2-7,NA,TGTGCCAGCACCCCAGGGAGGTCCTACGAGCAGTACTTC,CASTPGRSYEQYF
TRBV2,13,TRBD1,TRBJ1-2,NA,TGTGCCAGCACCGGACAGGGCTTCTATGGCTACACCTTC,CASTGQGFYGYTF
TRBV27,15,NA,TRBJ2-3,NA,TGTGCCAGCAGTTTATCGTTTTCAGTAACAGATACGCAGTATTTT,CASSLSFSVTDTQYF
TRBV11-3,15,TRBD1,TRBJ1-2,NA,TGTGCCAGCAGCCCGAGGGACAGGGTTCTCTATGGCTACACCTTC,CASSPRDRVLYGYTF
TRBV18,14,NA,TRBJ1-1,NA,TGTGCCAGCTCCCTACAGGGAGCGAACACTGAAGCTTTCTTT,CASSLQGANTEAFF
TRBV2,14,NA,TRBJ1-5,NA,TGTGCCAGCAGGGGCCCGGTCTCTTATCAGCCCCAGCATTTT,CASRGPVSYQPQHF
TRBV4-1,14,TRBD1,TRBJ1-5,NA,TGCGCCAGCAGCCAAGGACAGGGACATCAGCCCCAGCATTTT,CASSQGQGHQPQHF
TRBV4-2,17,NA,TRBJ2-2,NA,TGTGCCAGCAGTTATCTCTCAGGGAGGAAAATGGTCGGGGAGCTGTTTTTT,CASSYLSGRKMVGELFF
TRBV2,14,NA,TRBJ1-1,NA,TGTGCCAGCAGTCAGTGGACTGCGAAGACTGAAGCTTTCTTT,CASSQWTAKTEAFF
TRBV6-5,14,NA,TRBJ2-7,NA,TGTGCCAGCAGTAATCCGGGACACCTAGTCGAGCAGTACTTC,CASSNPGHLVEQYF
TRBV4-2,14,TRBD2,TRBJ2-1,NA,TGTGCCAGCAGCTGGGCGGGAGGAGGCAATGAGCAGTTCTTC,CASSWAGGGNEQFF
TRBV10-2,16,TRBD1,TRBJ2-7,NA,TGCGCCAGCACGGGACAGGGGGCAGGGGGTCTCTACGAGCAGTACTTC,CASTGQGAGGLYEQYF
TRBV5-6,16,NA,TRBJ2-7,NA,TGTGCCAGCAGCTTAAGCTGGGCAGACAGCTCCTACGAGCAGTACTTC,CASSLSWADSSYEQYF
TRBV6-5,13,NA,TRBJ2-7,few,TGTGCCAGCAGTCTTCGAGCCGGGGACGAGCAGTACTTC,CASSLRAGDEQYF
TRBV28,16,TRBD1,TRBJ2-5,few,TGTGCCATCTCCGCTCGGGGACAGGGGTACCAAGAGACCCAGTACTTC,CAISARGQGYQETQYF
TRBV7-2,15,TRBD2,TRBJ2-1,once,TGTGCCAGCAGCCCCCAGCCCGCTAGCGGGAATGAGCAGTTCTTC,CASSPQPASGNEQFF
TRBV14,14,NA,TRBJ2-2,once,TGTGCCAGCAGCTTCTATTCGAACACCGGGGAGCTGTTTTTT,CASSFYSNTGELFF
TRBV6-2/TRBV6-3,16,TRBD2,TRBJ2-3,NA,TGTGCCAGCAGTCACACGGGACTAGCGAGAGCAGATACGCAGTATTTT,CASSHTGLARADTQYF
TRBV3-1/TRBV3-2,15,TRBD2,TRBJ2-1,NA,TGTGCCAGCAGCCCCGGGACTAGCGGGGCAAGTGAGCAGTTCTTC,CASSPGTSGASEQFF
TRBV9,14,NA,TRBJ2-2,NA,TGTGCCAGCAGCGTAGCCGCGAACACCGGGGAGCTGTTTTTT,CASSVAANTGELFF
TRBV18,14,TRBD1,TRBJ1-2,NA,TGTGCCAGCTCACCCCAGGGACAGGGTTATGGCTACACCTTC,CASSPQGQGYGYTF
TRBV3-1/TRBV3-2,13,TRBD1,TRBJ1-2,NA,TGTGCCAGCAGCGGGACAGAACGTCATGGCTACACCTTC,CASSGTERHGYTF
TRBV7-7,14,NA,TRBJ2-1,NA,TGTGCCAGCAGCCCCTATGGTTCCTACAATGAGCAGTTCTTC,CASSPYGSYNEQFF
TRBV5-1,15,TRBD1,TRBJ2-1,NA,TGCGCCAGCAGCTTGGGGGACAGGGGCTACAATGAGCAGTTCTTC,CASSLGDRGYNEQFF
TRBV7-9,15,TRBD2,TRBJ2-2,few,TGTGCCAGCAGCTCGGCGGGACTAGCTACCGGGGAGCTGTTTTTT,CASSSAGLATGELFF